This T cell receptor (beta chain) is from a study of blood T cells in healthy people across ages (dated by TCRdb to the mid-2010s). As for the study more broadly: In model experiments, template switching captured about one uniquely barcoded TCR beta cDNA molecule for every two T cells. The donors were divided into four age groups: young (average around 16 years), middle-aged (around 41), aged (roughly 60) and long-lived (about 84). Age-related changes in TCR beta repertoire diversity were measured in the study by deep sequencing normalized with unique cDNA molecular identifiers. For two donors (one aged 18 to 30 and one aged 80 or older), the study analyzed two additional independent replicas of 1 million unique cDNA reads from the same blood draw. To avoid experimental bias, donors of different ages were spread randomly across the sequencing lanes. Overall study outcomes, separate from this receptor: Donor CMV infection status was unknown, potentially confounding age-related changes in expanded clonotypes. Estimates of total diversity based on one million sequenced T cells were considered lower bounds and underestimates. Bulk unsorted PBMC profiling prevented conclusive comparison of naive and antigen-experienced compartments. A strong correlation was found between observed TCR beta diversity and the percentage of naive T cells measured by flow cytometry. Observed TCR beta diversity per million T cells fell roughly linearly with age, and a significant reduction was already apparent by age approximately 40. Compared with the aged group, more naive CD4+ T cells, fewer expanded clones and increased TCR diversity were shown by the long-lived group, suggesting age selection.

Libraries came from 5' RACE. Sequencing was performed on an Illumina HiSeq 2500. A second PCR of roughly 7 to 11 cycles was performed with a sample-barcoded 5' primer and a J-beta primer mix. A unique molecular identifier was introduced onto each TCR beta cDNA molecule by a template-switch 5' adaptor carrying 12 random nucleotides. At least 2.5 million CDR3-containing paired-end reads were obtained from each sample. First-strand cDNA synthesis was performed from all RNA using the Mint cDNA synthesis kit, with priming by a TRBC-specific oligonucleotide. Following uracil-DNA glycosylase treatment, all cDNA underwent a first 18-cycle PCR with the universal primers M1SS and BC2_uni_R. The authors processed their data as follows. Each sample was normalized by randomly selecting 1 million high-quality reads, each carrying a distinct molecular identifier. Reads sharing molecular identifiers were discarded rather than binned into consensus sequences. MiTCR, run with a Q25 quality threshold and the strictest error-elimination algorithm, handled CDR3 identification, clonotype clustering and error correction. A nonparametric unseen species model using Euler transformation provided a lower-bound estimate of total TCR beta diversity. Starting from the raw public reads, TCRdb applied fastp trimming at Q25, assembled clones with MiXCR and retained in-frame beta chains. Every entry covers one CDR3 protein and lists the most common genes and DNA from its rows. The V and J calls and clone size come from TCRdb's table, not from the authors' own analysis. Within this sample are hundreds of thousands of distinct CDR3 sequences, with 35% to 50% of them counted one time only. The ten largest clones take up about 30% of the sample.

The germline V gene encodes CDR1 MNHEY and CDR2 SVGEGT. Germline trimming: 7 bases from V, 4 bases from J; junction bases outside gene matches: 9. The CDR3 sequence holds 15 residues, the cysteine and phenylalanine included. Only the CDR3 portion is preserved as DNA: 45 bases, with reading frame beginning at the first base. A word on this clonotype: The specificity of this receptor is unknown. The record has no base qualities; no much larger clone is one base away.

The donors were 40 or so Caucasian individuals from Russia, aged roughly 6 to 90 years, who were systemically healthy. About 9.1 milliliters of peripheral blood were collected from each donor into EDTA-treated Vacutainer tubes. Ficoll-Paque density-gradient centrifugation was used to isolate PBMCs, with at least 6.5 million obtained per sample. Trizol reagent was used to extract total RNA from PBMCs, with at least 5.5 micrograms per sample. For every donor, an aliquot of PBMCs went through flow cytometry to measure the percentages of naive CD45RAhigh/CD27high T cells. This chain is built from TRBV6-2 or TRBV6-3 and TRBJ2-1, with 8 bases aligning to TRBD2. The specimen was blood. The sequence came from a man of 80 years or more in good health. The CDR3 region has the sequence CASTGEGLVYNEQFF. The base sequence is TGTGCCAGCACCGGGGAGGGACTAGTGTACAATGAGCAGTTCTTC.